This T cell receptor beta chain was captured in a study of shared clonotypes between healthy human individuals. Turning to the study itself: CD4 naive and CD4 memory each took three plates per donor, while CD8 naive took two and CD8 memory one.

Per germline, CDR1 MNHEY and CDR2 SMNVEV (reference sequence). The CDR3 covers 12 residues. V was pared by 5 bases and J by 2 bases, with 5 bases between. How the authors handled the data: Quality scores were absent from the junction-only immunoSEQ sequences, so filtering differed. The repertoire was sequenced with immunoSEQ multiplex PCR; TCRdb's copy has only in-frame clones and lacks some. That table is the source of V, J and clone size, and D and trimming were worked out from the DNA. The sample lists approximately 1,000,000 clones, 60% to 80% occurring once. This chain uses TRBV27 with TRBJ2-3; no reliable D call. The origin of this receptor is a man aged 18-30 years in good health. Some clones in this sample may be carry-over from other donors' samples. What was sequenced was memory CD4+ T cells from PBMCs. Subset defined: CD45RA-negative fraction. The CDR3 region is CASSPHTDTQYF. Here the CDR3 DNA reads TGTGCCAGCAGTCCCCACACAGATACGCAGTATTTT.